This is a list of T cell receptor beta chains from one sample in a study of blood T cell repertoires in COVID-19. This table comes from immunoSEQ multiplex PCR, and its TCRdb copy is limited to in-frame clones, with some not included. The sample includes 95,000 to 100,000 clones, approximately 81% of them seen just once. Sequenced material: peripheral blood. Receptors originate from a woman over 75 with acute or convalescent COVID-19. Both conserved end residues are part of each CDR3. The order of the fields is D gene, V gene, J gene, CDR3 length, clone size, CDR3 DNA, CDR3 protein. The D gene is left open where the match is weak. Size is omitted from some rows. Given values are once, few, many or a class for expanded clones.

-	TRBV29-1	TRBJ1-4	15	-	TGCAGCGTTGGGGTGCGGAGGGGAGAATCGGGAAAACTGTTTTTT	CSVGVRRGESGKLFF
TRBD1	TRBV29-1	TRBJ1-2	15	-	TGCAGCGTTGATGGGCCGGCAGGGGGTGGTCCTGGCTACACCTTC	CSVDGPAGGGPGYTF
TRBD2	TRBV28	TRBJ2-5	16	-	TGTGCCAGCAGTTTCCCGCTAGCGGGGGGGTCAGAGACCCAGTACTTC	CASSFPLAGGSETQYF
TRBD1	TRBV2	TRBJ2-5	15	-	TGTGCCAGCAGCGGACACAGGGGCGCCGGAGAGACCCAGTACTTC	CASSGHRGAGETQYF
-	TRBV6-5	TRBJ1-1	12	-	TGTGCCAGCAGCCGAAGTGTGGAGGAAGCTTTCTTT	CASSRSVEEAFF
TRBD1	TRBV2	TRBJ1-4	14	-	TGTGCCTCAATAAGCTCCGGGACAGGGAAAAAACTGTTTTTT	CASISSGTGKKLFF
TRBD1	TRBV18	TRBJ1-2	12	-	TGTGCCAGCTCATCCGACAGGGGCGGCTACACCTTC	CASSSDRGGYTF
TRBD1	TRBV10-2	TRBJ2-7	12	once	TGCGCCACAACGGACAGGGGCTACGAGCAGTACTTC	CATTDRGYEQYF
TRBD1	TRBV9	TRBJ2-2	16	-	TGTGCCAGCAGCCCGAGAGGGCAGGGGGACACCGGGGAGCTGTTTTTT	CASSPRGQGDTGELFF
-	TRBV11-2	TRBJ1-2	13	few	TGTGCCAGCTTAGAAGGGGGTAACTATGGCTACACCTTC	CASLEGGNYGYTF
TRBD1	TRBV27	TRBJ1-6	16	-	TGTGCCAGCAGAACGACAGGGCGACCCTATAATTCACCCCTCCACTTT	CASRTTGRPYNSPLHF
TRBD1	TRBV2	TRBJ1-6	15	-	TGTGCCAGCAGTGAAGGGGGGACAGGGAATTCACCCCTCCACTTT	CASSEGGTGNSPLHF
TRBD1	TRBV2	TRBJ1-2	14	-	TGTGCCAGCAGTGACAGACAGGGGGGGCATGGCTACACCTTC	CASSDRQGGHGYTF